These T cell receptor beta chains were read from a single sample in a study of OX40 agonist ivuxolimab in advanced cancers. TCRdb's table, derived via immunoSEQ multiplex PCR, lists solely in-frame clones and lacks some. This table has tens of thousands of clones, about 83% appearing once. Sequencing was performed on CD4+ or CD8+ T cells sorted from blood, taken in a trial of the OX40 agonist ivuxolimab. These receptors came from an adult with an advanced solid tumor such as melanoma, head and neck, liver or kidney cancer. Both conserved end residues are part of each CDR3. Each record gives: D gene, J gene, clone size, V gene, CDR3 protein, CDR3 DNA. D genes are given only for firm matches. Not all rows give a size; the values are once, few, many and, for expanded clones, a class.

- | TRBJ1-1 | - | TRBV6-6 | CASTEWMNTEAFF | TGTGCCAGCACCGAATGGATGAACACTGAAGCTTTCTTT
TRBD1 | TRBJ2-3 | - | TRBV29-1 | CSVAPQDRGDTQYF | TGCAGCGTTGCCCCCCAGGACAGGGGAGATACGCAGTATTTT
- | TRBJ2-7 | - | TRBV19 | CASSFGQNYEQYF | TGTGCCAGTAGCTTTGGACAGAACTACGAGCAGTACTTC
TRBD1 | TRBJ2-4 | - | TRBV27 | CASSSPGTARNIQYF | TGTGCCAGCAGTTCCCCCGGGACAGCGAGAAACATTCAGTACTTC
- | TRBJ2-1 | - | TRBV9 | CASSSHRVSYNEQFF | TGTGCCAGCAGCTCACACAGGGTTTCCTACAATGAGCAGTTCTTC
- | TRBJ2-7 | once | TRBV27 | CASSPIGGGSYEQYF | TGTGCCAGCAGTCCCATTGGAGGGGGATCCTACGAGCAGTACTTC
- | TRBJ1-2 | - | TRBV7-6 | CASSLGGGFYGYTF | TGTGCCAGCAGCCTTGGTGGGGGCTTTTATGGCTACACCTTC
- | TRBJ1-5 | - | TRBV4-1 | CASSQEVPSNQPQHF | TGCGCCAGCAGCCAAGAGGTCCCGAGCAATCAGCCCCAGCATTTT
- | TRBJ1-6 | - | TRBV15 | CATSSRDLNSPLHF | TGTGCCACCAGCTCCCGGGACCTTAATTCACCCCTCCACTTT
TRBD1 | TRBJ1-2 | - | TRBV27 | CASSSDRADVYGYTF | TGTGCCAGCAGTTCGGACAGGGCCGATGTTTATGGCTACACCTTC
- | TRBJ1-1 | - | TRBV6-5 | CASSSGPGLTNTEAFF | TGTGCCAGCAGTTCCGGGCCCGGATTGACAAACACTGAAGCTTTCTTT
TRBD2 | TRBJ2-3 | once | TRBV7-9 | CASSRLAGGDTQYF | TGTGCCAGCAGCCGACTAGCGGGGGGAGATACGCAGTATTTT